This note documents a single T cell receptor beta chain sequence. TCRdb re-derived calls from the RT-PCR reads in MiXCR, one entry per CDR3 protein. Found here are about 570,000 distinct CDR3 sequences, 10% to 12% of them singletons; the top ten hold approximately 9.9%. This sample is part of a study of response to subunit inactivated influenza vaccine. Germline V CDR1 and CDR2: MDHEN, SYDVKM. This CDR3 spans 14 amino acids. The V segment lost 10 bases and the J segment 1 base; nucleotides outside the gene matches: 6. The same sample was also used in a study of T cells expressing NK-cell markers. From that paper: It was by 5'RACE template switching with UMIs that TCR beta cDNA was made. Roughly 1.0-7.0% of CD8+ T cells in six or seven donors belonged to dominant NKG2C+ clonotypes. There were several donors in whom these clonotypes also led the CD3+CD56-NKG2C+ fraction.

The J gene is TRBJ1-5, the V gene TRBV28; 8 bases are a match to TRBD1. The source is a man aged 45-65 years who received an inactivated influenza vaccine. The sample consisted of PBMCs from blood, taken on the day of vaccination. The CDR3 bases are TGTGCCACCCTCGGACAGGGAAGCAATCAGCCCCAGCATTTT. Its protein is CATLGQGSNQPQHF.